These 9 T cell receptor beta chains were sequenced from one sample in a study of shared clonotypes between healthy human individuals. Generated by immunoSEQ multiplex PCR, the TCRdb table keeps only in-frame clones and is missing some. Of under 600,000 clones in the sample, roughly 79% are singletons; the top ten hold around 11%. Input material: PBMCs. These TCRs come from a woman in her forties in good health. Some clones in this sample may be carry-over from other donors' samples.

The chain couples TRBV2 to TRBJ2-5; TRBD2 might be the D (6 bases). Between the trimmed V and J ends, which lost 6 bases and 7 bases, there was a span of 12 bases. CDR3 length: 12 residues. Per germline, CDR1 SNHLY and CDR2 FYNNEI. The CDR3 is CASREGPGTQYF. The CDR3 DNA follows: TGTGCCAGCAGGGAGGGCCCGGGGACCCAGTACTTC. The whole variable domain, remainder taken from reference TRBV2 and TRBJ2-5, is EPEVTQTPSHQVTQMGQEVILRCVPISNHLYFYWYRQILGQKVEFLVSFYNNEISEKSEIFDDQFSVERPDGSNFTLKIRSTKLEDSAMYFCASREGPGTQYFGPGTRLLVL.

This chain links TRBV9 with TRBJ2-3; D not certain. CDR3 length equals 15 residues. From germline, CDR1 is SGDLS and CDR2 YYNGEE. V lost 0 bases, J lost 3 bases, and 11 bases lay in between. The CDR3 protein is CASSVEHIFTDTQYF. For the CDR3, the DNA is TGTGCCAGCAGCGTAGAACATATTTTTACAGATACGCAGTATTTT.

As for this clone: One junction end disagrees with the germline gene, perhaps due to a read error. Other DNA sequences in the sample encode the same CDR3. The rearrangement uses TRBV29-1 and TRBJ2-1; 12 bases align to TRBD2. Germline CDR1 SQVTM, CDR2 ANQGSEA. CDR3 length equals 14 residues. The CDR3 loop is CSVEVLAGGKGQFF. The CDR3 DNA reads TGTAGCGTTGAGGTTCTAGCGGGAGGGAAGGGGCAGTTCTTC.

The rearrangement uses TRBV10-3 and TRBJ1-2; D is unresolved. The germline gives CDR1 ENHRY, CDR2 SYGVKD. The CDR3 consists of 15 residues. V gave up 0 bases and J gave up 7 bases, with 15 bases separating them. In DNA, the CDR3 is TGTGCCATCAGTGAGTCTTGGACGGCGGCGGGTGGCTACACCTTC. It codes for CAISESWTAAGGYTF.

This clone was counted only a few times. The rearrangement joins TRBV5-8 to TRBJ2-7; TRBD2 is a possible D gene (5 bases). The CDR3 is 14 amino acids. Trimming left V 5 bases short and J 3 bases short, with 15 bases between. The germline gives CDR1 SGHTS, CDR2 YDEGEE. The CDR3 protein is CASSLAPGLYEQYF. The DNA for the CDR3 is TGTGCCAGCAGTCTGGCGCCTGGACTCTACGAGCAGTACTTC.

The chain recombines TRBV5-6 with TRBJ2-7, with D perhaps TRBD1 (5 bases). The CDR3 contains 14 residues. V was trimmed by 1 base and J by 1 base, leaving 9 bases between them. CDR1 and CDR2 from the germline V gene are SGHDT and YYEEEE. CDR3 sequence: CASSLIGASYEQYF. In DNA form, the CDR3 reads TGTGCCAGCAGCTTGATAGGGGCTTCCTACGAGCAGTACTTC.

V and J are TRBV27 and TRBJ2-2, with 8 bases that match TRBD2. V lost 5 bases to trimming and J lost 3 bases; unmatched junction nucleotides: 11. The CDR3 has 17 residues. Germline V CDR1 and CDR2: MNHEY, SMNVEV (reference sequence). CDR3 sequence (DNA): TGTGCCAGCAGTCCCCGTCTAGCGGGCCCCCACACCGGGGAGCTGTTTTTT. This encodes CASSPRLAGPHTGELFF.

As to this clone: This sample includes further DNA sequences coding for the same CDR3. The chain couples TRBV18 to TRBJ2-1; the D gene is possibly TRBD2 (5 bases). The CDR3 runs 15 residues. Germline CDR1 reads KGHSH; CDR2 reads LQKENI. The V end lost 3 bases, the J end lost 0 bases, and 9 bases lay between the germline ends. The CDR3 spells CASSPSGSSYNEQFF. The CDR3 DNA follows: TGTGCCAGCTCACCGAGCGGAAGCTCCTACAATGAGCAGTTCTTC.

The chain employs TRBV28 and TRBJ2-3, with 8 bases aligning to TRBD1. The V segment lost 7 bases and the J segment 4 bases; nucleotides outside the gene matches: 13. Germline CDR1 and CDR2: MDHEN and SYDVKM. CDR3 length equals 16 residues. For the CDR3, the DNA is TGTGCCAGCACGAAAAGACAGGGGAGGTTACCAGATACGCAGTATTTT. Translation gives CASTKRQGRLPDTQYF.